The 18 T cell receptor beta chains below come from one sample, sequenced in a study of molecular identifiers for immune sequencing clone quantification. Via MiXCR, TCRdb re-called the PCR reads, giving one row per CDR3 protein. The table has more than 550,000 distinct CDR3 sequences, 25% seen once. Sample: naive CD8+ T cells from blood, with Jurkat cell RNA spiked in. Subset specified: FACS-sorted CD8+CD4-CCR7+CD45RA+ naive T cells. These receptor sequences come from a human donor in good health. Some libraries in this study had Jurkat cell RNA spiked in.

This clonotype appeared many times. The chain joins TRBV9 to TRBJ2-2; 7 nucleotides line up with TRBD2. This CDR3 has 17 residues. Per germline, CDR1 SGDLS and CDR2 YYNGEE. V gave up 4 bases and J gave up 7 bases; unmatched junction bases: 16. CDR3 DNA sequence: TGTGCCAGCAGCCCCAATAGCGGGTTCGGAACCTACGGGGAGCTGTTTTTT. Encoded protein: CASSPNSGFGTYGELFF.

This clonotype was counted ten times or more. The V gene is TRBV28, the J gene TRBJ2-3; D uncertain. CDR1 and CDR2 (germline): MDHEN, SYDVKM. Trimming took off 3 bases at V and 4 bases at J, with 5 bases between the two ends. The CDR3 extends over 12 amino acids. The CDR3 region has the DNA TGTGCCAGCAGTTTTGAGTCAGATACGCAGTATTTT. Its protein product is CASSFESDTQYF.

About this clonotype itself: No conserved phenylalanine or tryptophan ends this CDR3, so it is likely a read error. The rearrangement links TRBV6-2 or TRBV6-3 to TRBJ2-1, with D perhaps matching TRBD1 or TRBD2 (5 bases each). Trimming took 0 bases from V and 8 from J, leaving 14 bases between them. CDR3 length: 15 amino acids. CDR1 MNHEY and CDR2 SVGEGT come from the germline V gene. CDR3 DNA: TGTGCCAGCAGTTACTCAGGGCTAGGGACGGATGAGCAGTTCCTC. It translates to CASSYSGLGTDEQFL.

The CDR3: CASSLAPGTAYEQYF. In DNA, the CDR3 is TGTGCCAGCAGCTTAGCGCCCGGGACCGCGTACGAGCAGTACTTC. The gene calls are TRBV7-9 and TRBJ2-7; D assignment may be TRBD1 or TRBD2 (5 bases each). Germline V CDR1 and CDR2: SEHNR, FQNEAQ (reference sequence). The CDR3 totals 15 residues. Trimming took 0 bases from V and 4 from J, leaving 13 bases between them. The full variable domain, its missing parts supplied by reference TRBV7-9 and TRBJ2-7, is DTGVSQNPRHKITKRGQNVTFRCDPISEHNRLYWYRQTLGQGPEFLTYFQNEAQLEKSRLLSDRFSAERPKGSFSTLEIQRTEQGDSAMYLCASSLAPGTAYEQYFGPGTRLTVT.

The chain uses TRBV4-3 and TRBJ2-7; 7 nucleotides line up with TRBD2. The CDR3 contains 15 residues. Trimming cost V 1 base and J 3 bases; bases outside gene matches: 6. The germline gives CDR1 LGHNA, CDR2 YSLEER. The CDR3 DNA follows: TGCGCCAGCAGCCAAGGGGTAGGACTAGACTACGAGCAGTACTTC. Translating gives CASSQGVGLDYEQYF.

The CDR3 DNA reads TGTGCCAGCAGGCCCGGGGGGGGGCAAGAGACCCAGTACTTC. It encodes CASRPGGGQETQYF. This chain joins TRBV12-3 or TRBV12-4 and TRBJ2-5; 8 positions match TRBD2. The CDR3 has 14 amino acids. Losses at the gene ends were 6 bases for V and 2 bases for J; bases not matched to a gene: 5.

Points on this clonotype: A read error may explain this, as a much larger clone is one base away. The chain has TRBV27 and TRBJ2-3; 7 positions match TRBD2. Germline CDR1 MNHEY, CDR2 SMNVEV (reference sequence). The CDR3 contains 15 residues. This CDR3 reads CASSLGEGGTDAQYF. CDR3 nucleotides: TGTGCCAGCAGTTTAGGGGAGGGAGGCACAGATGCGCAGTATTTT.

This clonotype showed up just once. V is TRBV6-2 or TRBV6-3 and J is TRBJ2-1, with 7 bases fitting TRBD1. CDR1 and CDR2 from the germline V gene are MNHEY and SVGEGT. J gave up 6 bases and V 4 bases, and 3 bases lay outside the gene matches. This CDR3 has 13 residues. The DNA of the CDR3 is TGTGCCAGCAGTTTACAGGGGCGCAATGAGCAGTTCTTC. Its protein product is CASSLQGRNEQFF.

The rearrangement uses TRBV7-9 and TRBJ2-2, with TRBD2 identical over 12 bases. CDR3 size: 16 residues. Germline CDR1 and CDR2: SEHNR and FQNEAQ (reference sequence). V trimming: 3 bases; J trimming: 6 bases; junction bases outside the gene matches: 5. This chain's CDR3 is CASSLLAGGPPGELFF. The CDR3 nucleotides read TGTGCCAGCAGCTTGCTAGCGGGAGGGCCGCCCGGGGAGCTGTTTTTT.

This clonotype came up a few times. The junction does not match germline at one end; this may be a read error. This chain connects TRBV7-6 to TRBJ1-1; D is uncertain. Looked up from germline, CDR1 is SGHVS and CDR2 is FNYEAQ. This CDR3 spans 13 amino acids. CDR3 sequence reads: CASSLSPNTEALF. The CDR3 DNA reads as TGTGCCAGCAGCTTATCACCGAACACTGAAGCTCTCTTT.

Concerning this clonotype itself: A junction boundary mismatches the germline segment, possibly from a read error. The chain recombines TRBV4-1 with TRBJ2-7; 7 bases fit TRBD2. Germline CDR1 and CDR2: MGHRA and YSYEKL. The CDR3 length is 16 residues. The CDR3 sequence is CASSLSHGGGVYGQYF. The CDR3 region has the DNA TGCGCCAGCAGCCTATCACATGGCGGGGGAGTCTACGGGCAGTACTTC.

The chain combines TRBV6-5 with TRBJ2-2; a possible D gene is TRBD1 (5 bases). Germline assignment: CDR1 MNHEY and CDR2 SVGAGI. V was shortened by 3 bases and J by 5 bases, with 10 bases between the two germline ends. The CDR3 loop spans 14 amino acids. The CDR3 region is CASSYGAFTGELFF. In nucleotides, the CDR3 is TGTGCCAGCAGTTATGGGGCCTTTACCGGGGAGCTGTTTTTT.

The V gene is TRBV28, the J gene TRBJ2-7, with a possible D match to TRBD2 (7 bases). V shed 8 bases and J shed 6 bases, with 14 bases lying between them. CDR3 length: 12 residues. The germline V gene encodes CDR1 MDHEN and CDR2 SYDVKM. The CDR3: CASEGGGCEQYF. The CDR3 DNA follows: TGTGCCAGCGAAGGCGGGGGCTGCGAGCAGTACTTC.

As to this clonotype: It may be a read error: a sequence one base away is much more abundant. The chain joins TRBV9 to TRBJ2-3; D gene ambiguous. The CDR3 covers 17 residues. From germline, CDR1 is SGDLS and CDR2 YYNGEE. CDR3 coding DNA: TGTGCCGGCAGCGTAGCCGGACCACCCTCGGGCACAGATACGCAGTATTTT. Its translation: CAGSVAGPPSGTDTQYF. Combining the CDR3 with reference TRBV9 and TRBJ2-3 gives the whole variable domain DSGVTQTPKHLITATGQRVTLRCSPRSGDLSVYWYQQSLDQGLQFLIQYYNGEERAKGNILERFSAQQFPDLHSELNLSSLELGDSALYFCAGSVAGPPSGTDTQYFGPGTRLTVL.

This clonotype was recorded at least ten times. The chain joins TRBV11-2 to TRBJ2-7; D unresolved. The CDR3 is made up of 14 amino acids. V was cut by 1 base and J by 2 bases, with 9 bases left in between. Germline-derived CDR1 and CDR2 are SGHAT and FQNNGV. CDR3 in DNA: TGTGCCAGCAGCTTAGGTCCGTCCGCCTACGAGCAGTACTTC. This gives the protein CASSLGPSAYEQYF.

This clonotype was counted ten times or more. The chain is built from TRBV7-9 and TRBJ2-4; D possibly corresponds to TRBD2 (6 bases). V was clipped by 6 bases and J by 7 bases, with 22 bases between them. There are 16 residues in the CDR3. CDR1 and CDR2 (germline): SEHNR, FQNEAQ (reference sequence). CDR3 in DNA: TGTGCCAGCAGTTCTATCGGTAGGGCTAGCGTGAACATTCAGTACTTC. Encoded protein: CASSSIGRASVNIQYF.

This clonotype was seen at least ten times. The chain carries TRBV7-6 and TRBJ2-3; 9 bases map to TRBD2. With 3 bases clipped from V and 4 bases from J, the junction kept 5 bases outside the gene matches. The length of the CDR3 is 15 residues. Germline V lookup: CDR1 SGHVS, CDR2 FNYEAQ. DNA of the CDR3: TGTGCCAGCAGCTTGAATAGCGGGAGCGCAGATACGCAGTATTTT. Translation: CASSLNSGSADTQYF.

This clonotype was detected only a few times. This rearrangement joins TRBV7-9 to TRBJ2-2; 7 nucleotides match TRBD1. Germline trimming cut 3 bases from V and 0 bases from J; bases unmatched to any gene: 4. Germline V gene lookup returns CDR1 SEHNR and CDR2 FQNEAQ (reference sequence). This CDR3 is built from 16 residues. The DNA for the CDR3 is TGTGCCAGCAGCTTCGGGACAGCATCGAACACCGGGGAGCTGTTTTTT. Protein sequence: CASSFGTASNTGELFF. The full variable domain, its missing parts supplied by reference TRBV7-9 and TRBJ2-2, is DTGVSQNPRHKITKRGQNVTFRCDPISEHNRLYWYRQTLGQGPEFLTYFQNEAQLEKSRLLSDRFSAERPKGSFSTLEIQRTEQGDSAMYLCASSFGTASNTGELFFGEGSRLTVL.